The source of this T cell receptor beta chain is a study of response to subunit inactivated influenza vaccine. One entry per CDR3 protein results from TCRdb running MiXCR on the RT-PCR reads. Here the sample spans approximately 570,000 distinct CDR3 sequences, approximately 7.7% being singletons. The junction had 3 bases not matched to a gene; V was cut back by 2 bases and J by 2 bases. The CDR3 totals 16 residues. From germline, CDR1 is LGHNA and CDR2 YSLEER. V usage is TRBV4-3 and J usage is TRBJ1-3, with TRBD1 matching over 10 bases. This material consisted of PBMCs from blood, taken about 23 months after vaccination. The receptor was derived from a man aged 50 to 69 who received an inactivated influenza vaccine. The CDR3 loop reads CASSQRDRGPGNTIYF. Written as DNA, the CDR3 is TGCGCCAGCAGCCAACGTGACAGGGGGCCTGGAAACACCATATATTTT.